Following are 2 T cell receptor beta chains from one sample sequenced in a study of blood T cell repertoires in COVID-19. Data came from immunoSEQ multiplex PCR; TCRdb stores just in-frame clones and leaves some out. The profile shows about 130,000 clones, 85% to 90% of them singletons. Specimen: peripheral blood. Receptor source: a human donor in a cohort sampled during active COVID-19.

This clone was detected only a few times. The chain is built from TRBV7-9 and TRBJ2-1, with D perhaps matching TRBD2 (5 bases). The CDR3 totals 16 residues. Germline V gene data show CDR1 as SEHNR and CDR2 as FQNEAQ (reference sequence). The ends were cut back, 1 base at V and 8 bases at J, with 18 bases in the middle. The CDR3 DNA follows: TGTGCCAGCAGCTTAGGCGGGCCCCTCGTGTTGGATGAGCAGTTCTTC. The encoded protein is CASSLGGPLVLDEQFF. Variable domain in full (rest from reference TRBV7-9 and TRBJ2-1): DTGVSQNPRHKITKRGQNVTFRCDPISEHNRLYWYRQTLGQGPEFLTYFQNEAQLEKSRLLSDRFSAERPKGSFSTLEIQRTEQGDSAMYLCASSLGGPLVLDEQFFGPGTRLTVL.

CDR3 in amino acids: CASSPQFRGPSGNTIYF. The CDR3 bases are TGCGCCAGCAGTCCGCAATTCAGGGGGCCATCTGGAAACACCATATATTTT. The chain combines TRBV23-1 with TRBJ1-3; 8 bases map to TRBD1. TRBV23-1 is annotated as an ORF whose role is uncertain. V lost 4 bases and J lost 1; bases outside the gene matches: 9. The CDR3 is 17 amino acids.